This TCR beta chain was captured in a study of T cell responses to AZD1222 COVID-19 vaccine. TCRdb's copy holds only in-frame clones and misses some; the assay was immunoSEQ multiplex PCR. Seen here are about 130,000 clones, around 90% observed once, and the top ten hold roughly 7.4%. Trimming took 3 bases from V and 5 from J, leaving 10 bases between them. There are 13 residues in the CDR3. CDR1 and CDR2 from the germline V gene are ENHRY and SYGVKD. This clone showed up just a few times. Its antigen is currently unknown. Study-level results: An increase in Spike-specific TCR breadth and depth was observed after two AZD1222 doses. Within unmutated variant regions lay the reported targets of nearly half of spike-specific TCRs. CD4 TCRs covered the whole spike, strongest at regions 160-218 and 743-854.

The sequences come from peripheral blood, collected on day 0 of AZD1222 vaccination. V and J are TRBV10-3 and TRBJ1-2, with TRBD1 as a possible D gene (5 bases). The receptor's source is an adult in good health. CDR3 DNA: TGTGCCATCAGTGAAAAGGGGACTTATGGCTACACCTTC. This gives the protein CAISEKGTYGYTF.